The TCR beta chain described here comes from a study of T cell repertoires in aging, cancer and after chemotherapy. Study-level points and caveats: Age-matched healthy donors had significantly more diverse, less clonal blood TCR repertoires than untreated cancer patients. Healthy donors lost TCR diversity with age mainly through richness, cancer patients through richness and evenness. In each cancer cohort, median generation probability increased across chemotherapy, suggesting thymic output rebounded.

A mixed TRB-A/B primer pool amplified rearranged TRB by multiplex touch-down PCR. TCRdb reanalysed the multiplex PCR reads using MiXCR and keeps one entry per CDR3 protein. The table lists about 2,100 distinct CDR3 sequences, 15% to 20% of them singletons. This clonotype is termed medium-sized (0.01 to 0.1%). What it recognizes is unknown. Amplification of TCR beta used genomic DNA extracted from peripheral blood. This clonotype was obtained from a human donor with a solid tumor. The sequenced sample consisted of blood.

The CDR3: CASSLGQGGNQPQHF. DNA for the CDR3: TGTGCCAGCAGTTTGGGACAGGGGGGCAATCAGCCCCAGCATTTT. The chain carries TRBV6-5 and TRBJ1-5, with 11 bases matching TRBD1. The CDR3 covers 15 residues. Per the germline V gene, CDR1 is MNHEY and CDR2 is SVGAGI. The J segment lost 2 bases and the V segment lost 4 bases, leaving 1 base of the junction unmatched.